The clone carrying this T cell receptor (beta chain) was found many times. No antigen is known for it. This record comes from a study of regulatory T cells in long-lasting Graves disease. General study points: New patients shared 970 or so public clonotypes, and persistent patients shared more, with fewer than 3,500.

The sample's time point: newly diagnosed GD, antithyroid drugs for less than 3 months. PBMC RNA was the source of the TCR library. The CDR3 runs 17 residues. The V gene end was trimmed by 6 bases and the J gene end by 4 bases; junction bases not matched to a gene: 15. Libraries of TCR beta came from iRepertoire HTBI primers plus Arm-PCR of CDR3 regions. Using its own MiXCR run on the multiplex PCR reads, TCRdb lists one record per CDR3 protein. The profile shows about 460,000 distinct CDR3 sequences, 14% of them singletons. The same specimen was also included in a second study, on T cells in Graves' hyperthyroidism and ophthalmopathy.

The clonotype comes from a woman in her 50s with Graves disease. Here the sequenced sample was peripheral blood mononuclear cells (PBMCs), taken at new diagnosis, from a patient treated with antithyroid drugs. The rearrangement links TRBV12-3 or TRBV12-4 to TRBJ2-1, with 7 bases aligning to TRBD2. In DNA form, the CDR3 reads TGTGCCAGCAGCCCACCCGGGGGGTCCGGGCCTTACAATGAGCAGTTCTTC. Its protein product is CASSPPGGSGPYNEQFF.